The 24 T cell receptor beta chains reported below all come from one sample, sequenced in a study of blood T cell repertoires in COVID-19. Assay used: immunoSEQ multiplex PCR; TCRdb lists only in-frame clones, some missing. The data show around 76,000 clones, 75% to 90% seen once. Sequencing was performed on peripheral blood. These receptors were taken from a man between 45 and 60 years old with COVID-19, enrolled during active disease.

The chain recombines TRBV12-3 or TRBV12-4 with TRBJ1-2, with a weak D call TRBD1 (6 bases). The CDR3 covers 13 residues. V shed 6 bases and J shed 4 bases, with 12 bases lying between them. The CDR3, as DNA: TGTGCCAGCAGCACAGGGTCCGGCTATGGCTACACCTTC. Its protein product is CASSTGSGYGYTF.

The chain is built from TRBV6-5 and TRBJ1-2, with a possible D match to TRBD1 (6 bases). The germline V gene has CDR1 MNHEY and CDR2 SVGAGI. The CDR3 has 12 residues. V was clipped by 5 bases and J by 7 bases, with 11 bases between them. The DNA of the CDR3 is TGTGCCAGCAGTCAAACAGGGATTGGCTACACCTTC. This gives the protein CASSQTGIGYTF.

This clone was detected only once. The rearrangement uses TRBV7-3 and TRBJ2-1; possible D gene TRBD2, 6 bases. This CDR3 has 13 residues. V lost 1 base to trimming and J lost 10 bases, with 11 bases between them. Germline-derived CDR1 and CDR2 are SGHTA and FQGTGA. The chain's CDR3 is CASSLRRDSEQFF. The CDR3 DNA sequence: TGTGCCAGCAGCTTAAGGCGGGATAGCGAGCAGTTCTTC.

The V and J genes are TRBV7-3 and TRBJ2-3, with 11 bases that match TRBD1. Germline CDR1 reads SGHTA; CDR2 reads FQGTGA. V lost 3 bases to trimming and J lost 5 bases; unmatched junction nucleotides: 1. The CDR3 sequence is 14 residues long. The CDR3 loop reads CASSFGTGGDTQYF. The DNA of the CDR3 is TGTGCCAGCAGCTTCGGGACAGGGGGAGATACGCAGTATTTT.

This clone was observed a handful of times. The gene calls are TRBV15 and TRBJ2-1, with TRBD2 matching over 7 bases. The CDR3 runs to 15 residues. Trimming cost V 5 bases and J 6 bases; bases outside gene matches: 10. Germline assignment: CDR1 LNHNV and CDR2 YYDKDF (reference sequence). CDR3 residues: CATSFYRGSVNEQFF. The CDR3 DNA is TGTGCCACCAGCTTCTATCGCGGGAGTGTCAATGAGCAGTTCTTC. Full variable domain (outside the CDR3, taken from reference TRBV15 and TRBJ2-1): DAMVIQNPRYQVTQFGKPVTLSCSQTLNHNVMYWYQQKSSQAPKLLFHYYDKDFNNEADTPDNFQSRRPNTSFCFLDIRSPGLGDTAMYLCATSFYRGSVNEQFFGPGTRLTVL.

The V and J genes are TRBV5-1 and TRBJ1-2; TRBD1 agrees at 9 bases. This CDR3 spans 15 amino acids. With 4 bases clipped from V and 4 bases from J, the junction kept 8 bases outside the gene matches. The germline V gene has CDR1 SGHRS and CDR2 YFSETQ. CDR3 nucleotide sequence: TGCGCCAGCAGCGGGTGGACAGGGGACCTCTATGGCTACACCTTC. The encoded protein is CASSGWTGDLYGYTF. Using reference TRBV5-1 and TRBJ1-2 for the parts outside the CDR3, the full variable domain is KAGVTQTPRYLIKTRGQQVTLSCSPISGHRSVSWYQQTPGQGLQFLFEYFSETQRNKGNFPGRFSGRQFSNSRSEMNVSTLELGDSALYLCASSGWTGDLYGYTFGSGTRLTVV.

The rearrangement links TRBV3-1 (or the pseudogene TRBV3-2) to TRBJ1-6; the D is unclear. The germline V and J ends were trimmed by 3 bases and 9 bases, with 12 bases remaining between them. This CDR3 has 14 amino acids. Per germline, CDR1 LGHDT and CDR2 YNNKEL (reference sequence). CDR3 protein: CASSHETSSSPLHF. CDR3 sequence (DNA): TGTGCCAGCAGCCATGAGACAAGTAGTTCACCCCTCCACTTT.

The table lists this clone with a few counts. The V call is TRBV1, the J call TRBJ1-6; the table's TRBD1 call for D was not verified on the DNA. TRBV1 is classified as a pseudogene. The CDR3 spans 14 residues. As DNA, the CDR3 is TGCACCAGCGGACAGATACAGAATAATTCACCCCTCCACTTT. This sequence encodes CTSGQIQNNSPLHF.

The J gene is TRBJ2-7, the V gene TRBV5-5, with 7 nucleotides matching TRBD1. V shed 4 bases and J 7 bases; nucleotides not matched to a gene: 11. Germline CDR1 reads SGHKS; CDR2 reads YYEKEE (reference sequence). The CDR3 totals 14 residues. CDR3: CASSVPTGLREQYF. The CDR3 region has the DNA TGTGCCAGCAGCGTGCCGACAGGGTTGCGGGAGCAGTACTTC.

The chain recombines TRBV2 with TRBJ2-3, with 12 bases identical to TRBD2. This CDR3 contains 17 residues. J gave up 0 bases and V 8 bases, and 9 bases lay outside the gene matches. Germline assignment: CDR1 SNHLY and CDR2 FYNNEI. CDR3: CASQIAGTSGSTDTQYF. As DNA, the CDR3 is TGTGCCAGCCAAATAGCCGGGACTAGCGGGAGCACAGATACGCAGTATTTT.

The chain uses TRBV6-5 and TRBJ2-7, with 10 bases aligning to TRBD2. Germline loops: CDR1 MNHEY, CDR2 SVGAGI. Losses at the gene ends were 7 bases for V and 5 bases for J; bases not matched to a gene: 5. This CDR3 comprises 13 residues. CDR3: CASIRLAGDEQYF. The CDR3 region has the DNA TGTGCCAGCATAAGGCTAGCGGGAGACGAGCAGTACTTC.

This clone occurred once. The chain recombines TRBV4-3 with TRBJ2-5; the D gene is possibly TRBD2 (5 bases). Germline CDR1 LGHNA, CDR2 YSLEER. The CDR3 totals 16 residues. The ends were cut back, 1 base at V and 1 base at J, with 13 bases in the middle. The CDR3 nucleotides read TGCGCCAGCAGCCAAGGCCGGGGTTTTGTCCAAGAGACCCAGTACTTC. This sequence encodes CASSQGRGFVQETQYF.

This clone was recorded a few times. This chain joins TRBV27 and TRBJ1-1; D might be TRBD1 (6 bases). This CDR3 region has 15 residues. CDR1 is MNHEY, CDR2 SMNVEV, per germline (reference sequence). With 4 bases removed from V and 0 bases from J, the gap between germline ends came to 12 bases. CDR3: CASSSLTGLNTEAFF. DNA for the CDR3: TGTGCCAGCAGTTCTTTAACAGGGTTGAACACTGAAGCTTTCTTT.

This clone was detected once. The rearrangement uses TRBV18 and TRBJ2-5, with TRBD1 as a possible D gene (6 bases). V lost 6 bases, J lost 5 bases, and 19 bases lay in between. Germline values: CDR1 KGHSH, CDR2 LQKENI. The CDR3 sequence is 15 residues long. The CDR3 nucleotides are TGTGCCAGCTCCCCCGACAGGTCTCGGATCGAGACCCAGTACTTC. It translates to CASSPDRSRIETQYF.

The rearrangement links TRBV5-1 to TRBJ1-1; D remains unclear. This CDR3 comprises 13 residues. Trimming shortened V by 5 bases and J by 1 base, and 9 bases separated the two germline ends. Germline CDR1 and CDR2: SGHRS and YFSETQ. CDR3 amino acids: CASRATGNTEAFF. The DNA of the CDR3 is TGCGCCAGCAGAGCGACGGGGAACACTGAAGCTTTCTTT.

The chain employs TRBV10-3 and TRBJ2-2, with 7 nucleotides matching TRBD2. V was clipped by 8 bases and J by 2 bases; unmatched bases: 8. The CDR3 has 15 residues. The germline V gene encodes CDR1 ENHRY and CDR2 SYGVKD. CDR3 residues: CAIRLAASNTGELFF. As DNA, the CDR3 is TGTGCCATCCGGCTAGCGGCTTCAAACACCGGGGAGCTGTTTTTT.

The chain recombines TRBV19 with TRBJ1-2; D remains unclear. There are 15 residues in the CDR3. V shed 1 base and J shed 8 bases, with 17 bases lying between them. The germline CDR1 and CDR2 sequences are LNHDA and SQIVND (reference sequence). The CDR3 here is CASSIGESLAEGYTF. DNA for the CDR3: TGTGCCAGTAGTATAGGCGAATCCCTAGCGGAGGGCTACACCTTC.

This clone was seen ten or more times. The gene calls are TRBV5-1 and TRBJ1-1; D possibly corresponds to TRBD1 (5 bases). Trimming removed 4 bases at V and 3 bases at J, with 10 bases between. The CDR3 is 13 amino acids. Germline CDR1 SGHRS, CDR2 YFSETQ. As DNA, the CDR3 is TGCGCCAGCAGCACTGGACAAGACACTGAAGCTTTCTTT. Translation: CASSTGQDTEAFF.

The chain recombines TRBV11-2 with TRBJ2-5, with 16 positions matching TRBD2. Germline V gene sequence: CDR1 SGHAT, CDR2 FQNNGV. This CDR3 has 18 residues. J lost 5 bases, V lost 4 bases, and 10 bases had no gene match. The CDR3 loop reads CASSYGTSGRAARETQYF. CDR3 DNA sequence: TGTGCCAGCAGCTACGGGACTAGCGGGAGGGCAGCGAGGGAGACCCAGTACTTC.

This chain connects TRBV6-1 to TRBJ1-5; 7 positions agree with TRBD1. The V segment lost 2 bases and the J segment 2 bases; nucleotides outside the gene matches: 15. The length of the CDR3 is 19 residues. Per germline, CDR1 MNHNS and CDR2 SASEGT. CDR3 sequence reads: CASSERGQKHSNGNQPQHF. Here the CDR3 DNA reads TGTGCCAGCAGTGAAAGGGGACAGAAGCATTCGAATGGCAATCAGCCCCAGCATTTT.

This CDR3 reads CASSSPRTTGRETQYF. In DNA form, the CDR3 reads TGTGCCAGTAGCAGCCCGCGGACAACCGGACGAGAGACCCAGTACTTC. This chain joins TRBV19 and TRBJ2-5, with a weak D call TRBD1 (5 bases). The CDR3 has 16 amino acids. Trimming took 6 bases from V and 4 from J, leaving 21 bases between them. Germline CDR1 LNHDA, CDR2 SQIVND (reference sequence).

The chain has TRBV30 and TRBJ1-5; 8 nucleotides match TRBD1. Germline-derived CDR1 and CDR2 are GTSNPN and SVGIG (reference sequence). The CDR3 consists of 14 residues. The V gene end was trimmed by 3 bases and the J gene end by 7 bases; junction bases not matched to a gene: 8. The CDR3 DNA reads as TGTGCCTGGAGCCTGACAGGGGCGGGGCAGCCCCAGCATTTT. Its translation is CAWSLTGAGQPQHF.

The chain's CDR3 is CASSLGGLDEQYF. The CDR3 DNA sequence: TGTGCCAGCTCACTCGGGGGGCTTGACGAGCAGTACTTC. The J gene is TRBJ2-7, the V gene TRBV18; tentative D call: TRBD2 (7 bases). This CDR3 spans 13 amino acids. Per the germline V gene, CDR1 is KGHSH and CDR2 is LQKENI. V was trimmed by 4 bases and J by 5 bases, leaving 12 bases between them.

This sequence joins TRBV5-1 and TRBJ1-1; D uncertain. The germline CDR1 and CDR2 sequences are SGHRS and YFSETQ. V lost 0 bases and J lost 0, with 6 bases in between. The CDR3 spans 14 residues. The CDR3 sequence: CASSLGGLNTEAFF. The CDR3 nucleotides are TGCGCCAGCAGCTTGGGAGGGCTGAACACTGAAGCTTTCTTT.